These 6 T cell receptor beta chains were all obtained from the same sample, sequenced in a study of cytomegalovirus exposure and HLA in healthy donors. Use of 60 Vbeta and 13 Jbeta primers characterized the PCR. Clones were sequenced by immunoSEQ multiplex PCR, and TCRdb holds only the in-frame ones, with some missing. The table records around 200,000 clones, over 75% of them present only once. Sequenced: PBMCs. Receptor source: a woman between 45 and 65 years old in good health and CMV-seronegative.

The rearrangement uses TRBV14 and TRBJ1-4; 8 positions agree with TRBD1. CDR1 is SGHDN, CDR2 FVKESK, per germline. Germline trimming cut 3 bases from V and 10 bases from J; bases unmatched to any gene: 13. The CDR3 is made up of 16 amino acids. This chain's CDR3 is CASSQWVGTGAGKLFF. The CDR3 nucleotides read TGTGCCAGCAGCCAGTGGGTGGGGACAGGAGCGGGAAAACTGTTTTTT.

The chain combines TRBV9 with TRBJ2-1; 7 bases are a match to TRBD1. Germline assignment: CDR1 SGDLS and CDR2 YYNGEE. Germline trimming cut 0 bases from V and 3 bases from J; bases unmatched to any gene: 6. The CDR3 contains 16 residues. The chain's CDR3 is CASSVVSGQVYNEQFF. The DNA of the CDR3 is TGTGCCAGCAGCGTAGTGTCTGGACAGGTCTACAATGAGCAGTTCTTC.

This clone occurred once. The chain uses TRBV30 and TRBJ1-1; no firm D call. V was pared by 2 bases and J by 4 bases, with 11 bases between. The CDR3 consists of 13 residues. The germline V gene has CDR1 GTSNPN and CDR2 SVGIG (reference sequence). As DNA, the CDR3 is TGTGCCTGGAGTTTCGGGAGTCGCACTGAAGCTTTCTTT. The encoded protein is CAWSFGSRTEAFF.

The chain carries TRBV19 and TRBJ1-2; D ambiguous. V lost 1 base to trimming and J lost 4 bases, with 10 bases between them. The germline V gene has CDR1 LNHDA and CDR2 SQIVND (reference sequence). This CDR3 is 14 amino acids long. The CDR3 DNA sequence: TGTGCCAGTAGTATAGGTTCCAGTTCCTATGGCTACACCTTC. It is translated as CASSIGSSSYGYTF.

This clone has a handful of counts. The chain has TRBV19 and TRBJ2-1, with 11 positions matching TRBD2. With V trimmed by 4 bases and J by 9 bases, 11 bases remained unmatched. This CDR3 has 16 amino acids. Germline V lookup: CDR1 LNHDA, CDR2 SQIVND (reference sequence). DNA of the CDR3: TGTGCCAGTAGTACCATGGGACTAGCGGCCGGTGGTGAGCAGTTCTTC. This translates into CASSTMGLAAGGEQFF.

The V gene is TRBV7-9, the J gene TRBJ1-1; a possible D gene is TRBD1 (5 bases). The CDR3 contains 12 residues. CDR1 and CDR2 (germline): SEHNR, FQNEAQ (reference sequence). V was pared by 5 bases and J by 8 bases, with 12 bases between. In DNA form, the CDR3 reads TGTGCCAGCAGCCGTAGCTGGGGCGAAGCTTTCTTT. Residues: CASSRSWGEAFF.